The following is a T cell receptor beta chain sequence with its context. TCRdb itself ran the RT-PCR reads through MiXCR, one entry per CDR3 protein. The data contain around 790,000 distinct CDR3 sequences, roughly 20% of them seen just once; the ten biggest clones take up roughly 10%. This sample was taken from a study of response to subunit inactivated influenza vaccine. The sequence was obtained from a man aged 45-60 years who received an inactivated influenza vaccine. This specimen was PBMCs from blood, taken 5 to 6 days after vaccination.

CDR3 protein: CASSAPSYEQYF. CDR3 sequence (DNA): TGTGCCAGCAGCGCCCCCTCCTACGAGCAGTACTTC. The chain employs TRBV11-2 and TRBJ2-7; no reliable D call. V shed 5 bases and J shed 0 bases, with 5 bases lying between them. Germline V gene data show CDR1 as SGHAT and CDR2 as FQNNGV. The CDR3 has 12 amino acids.